A single sample gave rise to the 18 T cell receptor beta chains below, sequenced in a study of blood T cell repertoires in COVID-19. Profiled with immunoSEQ multiplex PCR; TCRdb holds only in-frame clones, not every one. This sample has some 410,000 clones, with 85% to 90% found just once. Material for sequencing was PBMCs or T cells enriched from blood (not recorded which). The source of these receptors is a woman aged 30 to 39 with acute COVID-19.

Only a few counts were recorded for this clone. The chain combines TRBV24-1 with TRBJ1-2, with 8 bases lining up with TRBD1. This CDR3 has 15 residues. Germline CDR1 KGHDR, CDR2 SFDVKD. The trim removed 3 bases at V and 9 bases at J, leaving 11 bases unmatched. The CDR3 nucleotides are TGTGCCACCAGTGATCCTGGACAGGGTGGATACAGCTACACCTTC. Translating it yields CATSDPGQGGYSYTF.

This CDR3 is CASSVGQGDGNTIYF. CDR3 bases: TGTGCCAGCAGCGTAGGTCAGGGGGATGGAAACACCATATATTTT. The chain carries TRBV9 and TRBJ1-3; TRBD1 matches at 7 bases. The CDR3 is 15 amino acids. The germline V gene has CDR1 SGDLS and CDR2 YYNGEE. J gave up 3 bases and V 0 bases, and 3 bases lay outside the gene matches.

DNA for the CDR3: TGTGCCTGGAGTGTTTTCGGCGGGGGCCACACCGGGGAGCTGTTTTTT. It codes for CAWSVFGGGHTGELFF. The chain has TRBV30 and TRBJ2-2; tentatively, D is TRBD2 (7 bases). There are 16 residues in the CDR3. V gave up 0 bases and J gave up 3 bases, with 14 bases separating them. Germline assignment: CDR1 GTSNPN and CDR2 SVGIG (reference sequence).

V is TRBV5-1 and J is TRBJ2-2; 9 nucleotides line up with TRBD1. The CDR3 covers 16 residues. The germline CDR1 and CDR2 sequences are SGHRS and YFSETQ. The V and J ends lost 3 bases and 5 bases, in that order; junction bases with no gene match: 8. In DNA, the CDR3 is TGCGCCAGCAGCTCTGGCGGGACAGGGAATACCGGGGAGCTGTTTTTT. Its protein is CASSSGGTGNTGELFF.

The chain recombines TRBV2 with TRBJ1-3, with D uncertain. The V end lost 4 bases, the J end lost 9 bases, and 10 bases lay between the germline ends. Germline V gene lookup returns CDR1 SNHLY and CDR2 FYNNEI. The CDR3 runs to 12 residues. CDR3 nucleotide sequence: TGTGCCAGCAGTGGGGGAGGGCGCACCATATATTTT. Translation: CASSGGGRTIYF.

This clone occurred once. J is TRBJ1-3 and V is TRBV5-6; tentative D call: TRBD1 (6 bases). The CDR3 is 16 amino acids. Trimming left V 4 bases short and J 1 base short, with 15 bases between. Germline V CDR1 and CDR2: SGHDT, YYEEEE. CDR3: CASSPSTQGSGNTIYF. Written as DNA, the CDR3 is TGTGCCAGCAGCCCCAGCACCCAGGGGTCTGGAAACACCATATATTTT.

This clone turned up a few times. The V and J genes are TRBV7-2 and TRBJ2-1; the match to TRBD2 covers 7 bases. Germline CDR1 is SGHTA and CDR2 is FQGNSA. V lost 1 base and J lost 1; bases outside the gene matches: 10. CDR3 size: 18 residues. Written as DNA, the CDR3 is TGTGCCAGCAGCTTAGTAAGTGGGAGCGGGGCGTCCTACAATGAGCAGTTCTTC. Its translation: CASSLVSGSGASYNEQFF.

V usage is TRBV6-1 and J usage is TRBJ2-7; no definite D call. This CDR3 spans 13 amino acids. Trimming shortened V by 2 bases and J by 5 bases, and 10 bases separated the two germline ends. CDR1 is MNHNS, CDR2 SASEGT, per germline. The CDR3 nucleotides are TGTGCCAGCAGTGAAAGGAGTATGAACGAGCAGTACTTC. Its protein product is CASSERSMNEQYF.

The chain links TRBV6-2 or TRBV6-3 to TRBJ2-3, with TRBD2 identical over 11 bases. The V gene end was trimmed by 5 bases and the J gene end by 3 bases; junction bases not matched to a gene: 7. Germline V gene lookup returns CDR1 MNHEY and CDR2 SVGEGT. The CDR3 is 16 amino acids. As DNA, the CDR3 is TGTGCCAGCAGTGTGCGGTCTAGCGGGGGGACAGATACGCAGTATTTT. It yields the protein CASSVRSSGGTDTQYF.

The chain is built from TRBV24-1 and TRBJ2-3, with a possible D match to TRBD2 (6 bases). Trimming took 3 bases from V and 2 from J, leaving 20 bases between them. The CDR3 has 18 amino acids. The germline V gene has CDR1 KGHDR and CDR2 SFDVKD. CDR3 amino acids: CATSDPGWQGGPTDTQYF. CDR3 nucleotides: TGTGCCACCAGTGATCCCGGTTGGCAGGGAGGACCCACAGATACGCAGTATTTT.

This clone occurred once. The chain joins TRBV14 to TRBJ1-6, with D perhaps TRBD1 (6 bases). Germline-derived CDR1 and CDR2 are SGHDN and FVKESK. There are 13 residues in the CDR3. V was cut by 2 bases and J by 8 bases, with 7 bases left in between. This chain's CDR3 is CASSQQGYSPLHF. As DNA, the CDR3 is TGTGCCAGCAGCCAACAGGGGTATTCACCCCTCCACTTT.

This rearrangement joins TRBV14 to TRBJ1-6, with D perhaps TRBD1 (6 bases). Germline CDR1 reads SGHDN; CDR2 reads FVKESK. The CDR3 totals 14 residues. V was clipped by 2 bases and J by 9 bases, with 11 bases between them. The CDR3 is CASSQTGQGSPLHF. CDR3 sequence (DNA): TGTGCCAGCAGCCAAACAGGGCAGGGTTCACCCCTCCACTTT.

The chain couples TRBV12-3 or TRBV12-4 to TRBJ1-2; D is unclear. Trimming took off 2 bases at V and 8 bases at J, with 12 bases between the two ends. The CDR3 sequence is 13 residues long. As DNA, the CDR3 is TGTGCCAGCAGTTTAATCGGGATCGGGGGCTACACCTTC. This encodes CASSLIGIGGYTF.

This clone was recorded only once. This chain connects TRBV4-1 to TRBJ1-5; D is perhaps TRBD1 (6 bases). Trimming cost V 0 bases and J 3 bases, with 12 bases left between them. The germline V gene encodes CDR1 MGHRA and CDR2 YSYEKL. The length of the CDR3 is 16 residues. CDR3 coding DNA: TGCGCCAGCAGCCAAGATGGGGGCAGCCTCAATCAGCCCCAGCATTTT. This translates into CASSQDGGSLNQPQHF.

V gene TRBV30 combines with J gene TRBJ1-1; tentative D call: TRBD1 (5 bases). The V end lost 0 bases, the J end lost 8 bases, and 13 bases lay between the germline ends. CDR3 length: 13 residues. The germline V gene encodes CDR1 GTSNPN and CDR2 SVGIG (reference sequence). CDR3 protein: CAWSVGVWLEAFF. As DNA, the CDR3 is TGTGCCTGGAGTGTAGGGGTATGGCTAGAAGCTTTCTTT.

V is TRBV19 and J is TRBJ2-4, with TRBD1 identical over 9 bases. V was pared by 4 bases and J by 9 bases, with 7 bases of the junction left unmatched. Germline V lookup: CDR1 LNHDA, CDR2 SQIVND (reference sequence). This CDR3 contains 14 residues. In nucleotides, the CDR3 is TGTGCCAGTAGTACGGGACAGGGTGGTGGCATTCAGTACTTC. Amino acids: CASSTGQGGGIQYF.

The chain uses TRBV6-5 and TRBJ2-7, with D possibly matching TRBD1 (5 bases). Germline CDR1 MNHEY, CDR2 SVGAGI. The CDR3 is made up of 14 amino acids. The V gene lost 6 bases and the J gene lost 0 bases, with 12 bases spanning the gap. The CDR3 protein is CASSKATASYEQYF. Written as DNA, the CDR3 is TGTGCCAGCAGCAAAGCGACAGCCTCCTACGAGCAGTACTTC.

V gene TRBV5-1 combines with J gene TRBJ2-4, with D uncertain. Germline V gives CDR1 SGHRS, CDR2 YFSETQ. Trimming stripped 2 bases from V and 0 bases from J, with 9 bases between. CDR3 length equals 15 residues. The CDR3 reads CASSLNPLAKNIQYF. In DNA, the CDR3 is TGCGCCAGCAGCTTAAATCCTTTAGCCAAAAACATTCAGTACTTC. The full variable domain, completed using reference TRBV5-1 and TRBJ2-4, is KAGVTQTPRYLIKTRGQQVTLSCSPISGHRSVSWYQQTPGQGLQFLFEYFSETQRNKGNFPGRFSGRQFSNSRSEMNVSTLELGDSALYLCASSLNPLAKNIQYFGAGTRLSVL.